The T cell receptor (beta chain) described here comes from a study of T-cell memory formation after mild COVID-19. In the study overall: TCR clustering was largely donor specific.

MiXCR, run by TCRdb on the 5' RACE reads, gives a single entry per CDR3 protein. The sample carries about 360,000 distinct CDR3 sequences, 13% to 15% recorded once. V lost 7 bases to trimming and J lost 5 bases; unmatched junction nucleotides: 10. Germline values: CDR1 SNHLY, CDR2 FYNNEI. The CDR3 extends over 15 amino acids. The chain recombines TRBV2 with TRBJ2-4; 8 bases agree with TRBD2. The sequencing input was PBMCs or a T cell subset sorted from them (not recorded which). This TCR was sampled from a man between 18 and 35 years old who had mild COVID-19 (a few samples of this study predate the infection). Cell type and time point are not known. CDR3 in DNA: TGTGCCAGCACCCCGGGGGGGGGGACGGAAAACATTCAGTACTTC. This codes for CASTPGGGTENIQYF.